This T cell receptor (beta chain) derives from a study of CD8+CD57+ T cells in acquired aplastic anemia. The V gene end was trimmed by 4 bases and the J gene end by 2 bases; junction bases not matched to a gene: 3. The CDR3 totals 13 residues. Per the germline V gene, CDR1 is SGHRS and CDR2 is YFSETQ. Genomic DNA acted as the template from which TCR beta VDJ combination and CDR3 sequence profiling were carried out. TCRdb analysed the reads with MiXCR anew, one entry per CDR3 protein. Among some 82,000 distinct CDR3 sequences, around 42% were seen once, and the ten largest hold approximately 60%. This clonotype was recorded at least ten times.

The receptor's source is a human donor in good health, serving as a control. Sequenced input: sorted CD4+, CD8+, or CD8+CD57+ T cells (not recorded which) from PBMCs. This chain connects TRBV5-1 to TRBJ2-7; 7 nucleotides match TRBD2. The CDR3 reads CASSLGTTYEQYF. The CDR3 DNA follows: TGCGCCAGCAGCCTAGGGACTACCTACGAGCAGTACTTC.